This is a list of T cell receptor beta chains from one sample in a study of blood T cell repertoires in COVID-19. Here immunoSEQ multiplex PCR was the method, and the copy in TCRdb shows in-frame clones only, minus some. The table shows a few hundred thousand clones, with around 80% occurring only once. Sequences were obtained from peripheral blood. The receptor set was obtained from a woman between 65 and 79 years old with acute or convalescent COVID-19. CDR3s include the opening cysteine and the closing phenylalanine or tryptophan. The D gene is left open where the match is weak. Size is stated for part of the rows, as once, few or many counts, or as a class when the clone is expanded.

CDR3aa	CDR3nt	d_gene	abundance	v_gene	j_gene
CASRRGDRVESPLHF	TGTGCCAGCAGGAGAGGGGACAGGGTGGAGTCACCCCTCCACTTT	TRBD1	-	TRBV2	TRBJ1-6
CASSLGRGVNTEAFF	TGTGCCAGCAGCTTAGGTCGGGGGGTGAACACTGAAGCTTTCTTT	-	-	TRBV11-3	TRBJ1-1
CASSPTSGLTGELFF	TGTGCCAGCAGCCCGACTAGCGGATTAACCGGGGAGCTGTTTTTT	TRBD2	-	TRBV7-9	TRBJ2-2
CASSLGTGGTDTQYF	TGTGCCAGCAGCTTAGGGACAGGGGGCACAGATACGCAGTATTTT	TRBD1	-	TRBV11-2	TRBJ2-3
CATSDPQGRPQHF	TGTGCCACCAGTGATCCCCAGGGGAGGCCCCAGCATTTT	-	few	TRBV24-1	TRBJ1-5
CASSLRSMKGENTEAFF	TGTGCCAGCAGTCTCCGGAGCATGAAGGGAGAGAACACTGAAGCTTTCTTT	-	-	TRBV2	TRBJ1-1
CASGLGYSLNEKLFF	TGTGCTAGTGGTTTGGGGTACAGCCTGAATGAAAAACTGTTTTTT	-	-	TRBV12-5	TRBJ1-4
CASSGGAGDTQYF	TGTGCCAGCAGCGGGGGGGCCGGAGATACGCAGTATTTT	-	-	TRBV5-4	TRBJ2-3
CASSIVSGSTDTQYF	TGTGCCAGTAGTATAGTTAGCGGGAGCACAGATACGCAGTATTTT	TRBD2	-	TRBV19	TRBJ2-3
CASSLQGAGYNEQFF	TGTGCCAGCAGCCTTCAGGGGGCCGGATACAATGAGCAGTTCTTC	TRBD1	once	TRBV7-2	TRBJ2-1
CASSPNPAGATGELFF	TGTGCCAGCAGCCCAAACCCAGCGGGGGCGACCGGGGAGCTGTTTTTT	TRBD2	-	TRBV2	TRBJ2-2
CASSLGPRAFF	TGCGCCAGCAGCTTGGGTCCGAGAGCTTTCTTT	-	-	TRBV5-1	TRBJ1-1
CASSVAGQVNSALTTEAFF	TGTGCCAGCAGCGTAGCGGGACAGGTCAACTCCGCTCTAACAACTGAAGCTTTCTTT	TRBD1	-	TRBV9	TRBJ1-1
CTLVRQGIGNTEAFF	TGTACCCTTGTACGGCAGGGGATTGGGAACACTGAAGCTTTCTTT	-	-	TRBV19	TRBJ1-1
CASSLDPAFADTQYF	TGTGCCAGCAGCTTAGACCCAGCGTTCGCAGATACGCAGTATTTT	-	-	TRBV7-3	TRBJ2-3
CASSFRLAGTQETQYF	TGCGCCAGCAGCTTTAGGCTAGCGGGGACTCAAGAGACCCAGTACTTC	TRBD2	-	TRBV5-1	TRBJ2-5
CASSLSGAGWEQYF	TGTGCCAGCAGCTTAAGTGGAGCGGGCTGGGAGCAGTACTTC	-	-	TRBV7-3	TRBJ2-7
CASSEDTWGTEAFF	TGTGCCAGCAGTGAGGACACCTGGGGCACTGAAGCTTTCTTT	-	few	TRBV6-1	TRBJ1-1
CATRTDLLYNEQFF	TGTGCCACCCGGACAGACTTACTGTACAATGAGCAGTTCTTC	-	-	TRBV19	TRBJ2-1
CASSLRVLNQPQHF	TGTGCCAGCAGCCTCCGGGTCTTAAATCAGCCCCAGCATTTT	-	-	TRBV5-6	TRBJ1-5
CASSEGQGTDTQYF	TGCGCCAGCAGTGAGGGACAGGGCACAGATACGCAGTATTTT	TRBD1	-	TRBV10-1	TRBJ2-3
CASSLDVRAETQYF	TGTGCCAGCAGCTTAGATGTGAGGGCAGAGACCCAGTACTTC	-	once	TRBV11-2	TRBJ2-5
CASSPTAGGSETQYF	TGTGCCAGCAGCCCTACGGCGGGGGGATCGGAGACCCAGTACTTC	TRBD2	-	TRBV27	TRBJ2-5
CASSSSSFTDTQYF	TGTGCCAGCAGCTCTTCGAGTTTCACAGATACGCAGTATTTT	-	few	TRBV5-6	TRBJ2-3
CASSFAEETQYF	TGTGCCAGCAGCTTCGCAGAAGAGACCCAGTACTTC	-	-	TRBV5-5	TRBJ2-5
CASSPQGRTTQYF	TGTGCCAGCAGCCCCCAGGGCAGGACAACGCAGTATTTT	-	-	TRBV7-2	TRBJ2-3
CASSLTAGSSDTQYF	TGTGCCAGCAGTTTGACTGCGGGTTCCTCAGATACGCAGTATTTT	-	-	TRBV6-5	TRBJ2-3
CASSITQGNRDLQPQHF	TGTGCCAGTAGTATCACGCAAGGGAACAGGGACCTTCAGCCCCAGCATTTT	-	once	TRBV19	TRBJ1-5
CASSLRGQGSKNIQYF	TGTGCCAGCAGCTTAAGAGGTCAGGGGTCCAAAAACATTCAGTACTTC	-	-	TRBV7-9	TRBJ2-4
CATSREGRQSSYNEQFF	TGTGCCACCAGCAGAGAGGGGCGACAGAGCTCCTACAATGAGCAGTTCTTC	-	-	TRBV15	TRBJ2-1
CASSHEVTGGSPLHF	TGCGCCAGCAGCCATGAAGTGACAGGGGGTTCACCCCTCCACTTT	TRBD1	-	TRBV4-1	TRBJ1-6
CASTGDRGETQYF	TGTGCCAGTACCGGCGACAGGGGAGAGACCCAGTACTTC	TRBD1	-	TRBV11-2	TRBJ2-5
CASSPSRDIYNEQFF	TGTGCCAGCTCACCGTCCCGGGACATTTACAATGAGCAGTTCTTC	-	-	TRBV18	TRBJ2-1
CASSYPGRQETQYF	TGTGCCAGCAGTTACCCCGGGAGGCAAGAGACCCAGTACTTC	TRBD2	-	TRBV6-2/TRBV6-3	TRBJ2-5
CASSYGGARNEQFF	TGTGCCAGCAGCTACGGGGGGGCCAGGAATGAGCAGTTCTTC	TRBD2	-	TRBV11-3	TRBJ2-1
CASSPDRGAGTQYF	TGTGCCAGCAGCCCCGATCGGGGGGCAGGGACGCAGTATTTT	-	-	TRBV6-4	TRBJ2-3
CASSAPGTGNTGELFF	TGTGCCAGCAGCGCTCCCGGGACAGGGAACACCGGGGAGCTGTTTTTT	TRBD1	-	TRBV2	TRBJ2-2
CASSGYRVNSPLHF	TGTGCCAGCAGCGGGTACAGGGTGAATTCACCCCTCCACTTT	-	-	TRBV9	TRBJ1-6
CASSSLAWEGSTDTQYF	TGTGCCAGCAGTTCCCTAGCCTGGGAGGGTAGCACAGATACGCAGTATTTT	TRBD2	-	TRBV6-2/TRBV6-3	TRBJ2-3
CASSLDLAGSTDTQYF	TGTGCCAGCAGCTTAGATCTAGCGGGGAGCACAGATACGCAGTATTTT	TRBD2	-	TRBV7-9	TRBJ2-3
CASSEGQVYSPLHF	TGCGCCAGCAGCGAGGGACAGGTTTATTCACCCCTCCACTTT	TRBD1	few	TRBV5-1	TRBJ1-6
CAWSGTGGAWADTQYF	TGTGCCTGGAGTGGCACAGGGGGTGCGTGGGCAGATACGCAGTATTTT	TRBD1	-	TRBV30	TRBJ2-3
CASSPREGGYTF	TGTGCCAGCTCACCACGGGAGGGAGGCTACACCTTC	-	-	TRBV18	TRBJ1-2
CASSQGGRGSYSNQPQHF	TGTGCCAGCAGCCAAGGGGGGCGCGGGAGTTATAGCAATCAGCCCCAGCATTTT	-	-	TRBV3-1/TRBV3-2	TRBJ1-5
CASSRDSGQFF	TGTGCCAGCAGTCGGGACTCCGGGCAGTTCTTC	-	-	TRBV12-3/TRBV12-4	TRBJ2-1
CASSSGTDGNTIYF	TGTGCCAGCAGCTCCGGGACAGATGGAAACACCATATATTTT	TRBD1	-	TRBV7-9	TRBJ1-3
CASSQALAGGLQYF	TGTGCCAGCAGCCAAGCTCTAGCGGGGGGCCTACAGTACTTC	TRBD2	-	TRBV4-2	TRBJ2-7
CASSLRGGNEQFF	TGTGCCAGCAGCTTAAGGGGGGGCAATGAGCAGTTCTTC	-	once	TRBV7-2	TRBJ2-1
CASGGQGPVRPQHF	TGTGCCAGCGGGGGACAGGGACCGGTGCGGCCCCAGCATTTT	TRBD1	-	TRBV2	TRBJ1-5
CAISEYEGAGQPQHF	TGTGCCATCAGTGAATATGAGGGGGCAGGTCAGCCCCAGCATTTT	TRBD1	few	TRBV10-3	TRBJ1-5
CASSPGGGGAWNEQFF	TGTGCCAGCAGCCCCGGCGGCGGGGGCGCGTGGAATGAGCAGTTCTTC	-	once	TRBV7-3	TRBJ2-1
CAISRGVQGAETEAFF	TGTGCCATCAGTCGGGGGGTTCAGGGGGCAGAGACTGAAGCTTTCTTT	TRBD1	-	TRBV10-3	TRBJ1-1
CASSLGQGRQETQYF	TGTGCCAGCAGCCTCGGACAGGGTCGCCAAGAGACCCAGTACTTC	TRBD1	-	TRBV11-3	TRBJ2-5